This record looks at one T cell receptor (beta chain) sequence and its context. This clone has more than one count but fewer than ten. No cognate antigen has been identified for it. The input lacks base qualities; no much larger clone sits a single base away. The data are from a study of OX40 agonist ivuxolimab in advanced cancers. In the study overall: Ivuxolimab was an agonistic, fully human IgG2 monoclonal antibody directed against OX40 (CD134), a costimulatory receptor. Intravenous ivuxolimab was administered to patients every 2 weeks at six dose levels: 0.01, 0.1, 0.3, 1.5, 3 and 10 mg/kg. Of the approximately 53 patients in dose escalation, about 19 had hepatocellular carcinoma, around 15 had melanoma, 9 had renal cell carcinoma and 9 had head and neck cancer. In the dose-escalation cohort, 82.7% of patients were male, and the mean age was roughly 56 years with a range of roughly 23 to 79. Patients were allowed to have had prior anti-PD-1, anti-PD-L1 or anti-CTLA-4 therapy, and roughly 40% of the dose-escalation patients had been treated with checkpoint inhibitors. Partial responses were achieved by three dose-escalation patients, of whom one had hepatocellular carcinoma and two had cutaneous melanoma. Peripheral TCRbeta sequencing was intended to test whether TCR sequence diversity was altered and clonal T-cell expansion was caused by ivuxolimab. The paper reports the monotherapy dose-escalation portion (N of about 50 patients) of the phase I ivuxolimab trial.

From the germline V gene, CDR1 is SNHLY and CDR2 is FYNNEI. V has 0 bases trimmed and J has 2 bases trimmed; junction bases matching no gene number 9. The CDR3 spans 17 residues, from the cysteine through the phenylalanine. Only the CDR3 portion is preserved as DNA: 51 bases, with reading frame beginning at the first base. The trial excluded patients who had a history of autoimmune disease or who were on systemic immunosuppression. In every dose cohort, peripheral blood was drawn for TCR sequencing at baseline, cycle 4 day 1, and cycle 7 day 1. Samples were obtained from an open-label, multicenter, first-in-human phase I dose-escalation trial of ivuxolimab. Adults with locally advanced or metastatic melanoma, renal cell carcinoma, hepatocellular carcinoma or head and neck squamous cell carcinoma were enrolled in the trial. CD4+ and CD8+ T cells were sorted separately from peripheral blood before TCR sequencing.

Genomic DNA was extracted from sorted cells for sequencing of the TCRbeta CDR3 region. TCRbeta CDR3 regions were sequenced using the immunoSEQ Assay. This is the immuneACCESS table as TCRdb keeps it, with only in-frame sequences that have V and J called. A part of the clones is gone; compared with another copy, unresolved V genes explain less than half, and the rest is unexplained. The sample contains 20,000 or so clones, over 60% of them found a single time. The ten top clones hold about 15% of the sample. Findings and caveats that apply to the study as a whole: Low levels of normalized T-cell clonal expansion were also seen in some patients who did not respond. Which antigens the clonally expanded peripheral T cells were specific for was not determined. In the 0.1-3.0 mg/kg groups, partial responders were among the patients with the lowest normalized peripheral clonal expansion, particularly in CD8+ T cells. After ivuxolimab, expanded clones were on average more numerous among CD8+ T cells than among CD4+ T cells. Clonal expansion of both CD4+ and CD8+ blood T cells was observed from baseline to week 6 at doses 0.1 to 3.0 mg/kg.

The chain employs TRBV2 and TRBJ2-5, with TRBD1 identical over 7 junction bases. The TCR comes from an adult with an advanced solid tumor such as melanoma, head and neck, liver or kidney cancer. Sequencing was performed on CD4+ or CD8+ T cells sorted from blood, taken in a trial of the OX40 agonist ivuxolimab. Read as DNA, the sequence is TGTGCCAGCAGTGAAGCGCTAGGGGGCGCGTTTCAAGAGACCCAGTACTTC. This codes for CASSEALGGAFQETQYF.